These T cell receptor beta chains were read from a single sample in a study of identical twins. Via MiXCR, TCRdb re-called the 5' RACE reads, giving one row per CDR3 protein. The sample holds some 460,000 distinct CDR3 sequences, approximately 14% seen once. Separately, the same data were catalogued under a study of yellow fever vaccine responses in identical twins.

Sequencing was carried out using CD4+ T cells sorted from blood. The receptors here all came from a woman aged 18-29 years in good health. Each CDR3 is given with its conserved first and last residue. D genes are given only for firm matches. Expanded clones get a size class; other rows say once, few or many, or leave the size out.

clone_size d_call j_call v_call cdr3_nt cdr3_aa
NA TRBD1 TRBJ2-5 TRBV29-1 TGCAGCGTAAACAGGGGTGGAGTAGAGACCCAGTACTTC CSVNRGGVETQYF
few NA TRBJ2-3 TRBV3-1 TGTGCCAGCAGGCGTGGGGGCGCAGATACGCAGTATTTT CASRRGGADTQYF
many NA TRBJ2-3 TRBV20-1 TGCAGTGCTAGAGATCCCCCAGATACGCAGTATTTT CSARDPPDTQYF
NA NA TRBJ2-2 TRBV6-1 TGTGCCAGCAGTCCAAGGACAGCACTAAACACCGGGGAGCTGTTTTTT CASSPRTALNTGELFF
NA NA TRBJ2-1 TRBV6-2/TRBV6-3 TGTGCCAGCAGTGGTTTGGGGCAGGGTAAGGACAATGAGCAGTTCTTC CASSGLGQGKDNEQFF
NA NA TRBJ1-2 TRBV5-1 TGCGCCAGCAGCTTGCTAGGGGACGATGGCTACACCTTC CASSLLGDDGYTF
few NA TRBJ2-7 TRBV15 TGTGCCACCAGCAGAACACGGACGGCCTACGAGCAGTACTTC CATSRTRTAYEQYF
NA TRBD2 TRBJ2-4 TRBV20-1 TGCAGTGCTAGGGGGGGACTAGCGGGGAAAAACATTCAGTACTTC CSARGGLAGKNIQYF
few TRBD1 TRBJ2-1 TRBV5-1 TGCGCCAGCAGCGGAGGCTCCGGGACAGGGGGCCTCGGCGGTGAGCAGTTCTTC CASSGGSGTGGLGGEQFF
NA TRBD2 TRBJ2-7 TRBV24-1 TGTGCCACCAGCGGGAGCGGGAGGGCCGGCGAGCAGTACTTC CATSGSGRAGEQYF